This T cell receptor beta chain was captured in a study of response to subunit inactivated influenza vaccine. Unmatched junction bases numbered 6, after V lost 4 bases and J lost 4 bases. CDR3 length equals 15 residues. Germline V lookup: CDR1 DFQATT, CDR2 SNEGSKA (reference sequence). Study findings and constraints: Only a handful of new T cells, the authors suggested, are recruited with each seasonal influenza vaccination.

Only a few counts were recorded for this clonotype. Its cognate antigen is unknown. TCRdb recomputed calls from the RT-PCR reads with MiXCR, one row per CDR3 protein. The sample gives some 550,000 distinct CDR3 sequences, around 21% of which show up once; 2.5% to 3.5% is in the top ten. The same specimen was also included in a second study, on T cells expressing NK-cell markers. That source reports: The authors generated TCR beta cDNA through 5'RACE template switching with UMIs. Roughly 1.0-7.0% of CD8+ T cells in several donors belonged to dominant NKG2C+ clonotypes.

This TCR was recovered from a man aged 50 to 60 who received an inactivated influenza vaccine. This sequence joins TRBV20-1 and TRBJ2-3; 12 positions match TRBD2. Source: CD4+ T cells sorted from PBMCs, taken roughly 12 days after vaccination. The CDR3: CSATPTSGGADTQYF. CDR3 DNA: TGCAGTGCTACTCCGACTAGCGGGGGAGCAGATACGCAGTATTTT.